The entry below describes one TCR beta chain. The antigen remains unidentified. This CDR3 region has 15 residues. CDR1 SGHTA and CDR2 FQGNSA come from the germline V gene. The ends were cut back, 1 base at V and 6 bases at J, with 13 bases in the middle. Only in-frame clones appear in the TCRdb table, and some are missing; sequencing was by immunoSEQ multiplex PCR. There are roughly 76,000 clones in the sample; around 81% occur only once, and under 8.5% lies in the top ten. The data derive from a study of cytotoxic CD8 clonotypes in ibrutinib-treated CLL. Background on the study: It was after a median approximately twelve months of treatment, range 6 to 36, that response samples were taken. Study-level results: An increase in clonality occurred at ibrutinib response, followed by a return toward baseline at progression.

This receptor was taken from a human donor with chronic lymphocytic leukemia. Sequenced here: PBMCs, sampled at disease progression, from a patient treated with ibrutinib. The genes are TRBV7-2 and TRBJ2-1; a weak D match, TRBD1 (5 bases). The DNA for the CDR3 is TGTGCCAGCAGCTTAGGGCAGGGCAGGATCAATGAGCAGTTCTTC. Its protein is CASSLGQGRINEQFF.